This TCR beta chain came from a study of blood T cell repertoires in COVID-19 (dated by TCRdb to 2019 to 2021). Broadly, across the study: Samples from collaborators originated in the United States, Italy and Spain and spanned both the acute and convalescent phases of COVID-19. Deeply sampled blood TCRbeta repertoires from subjects exposed to, actively infected with, or recovered from COVID-19 were included in the dataset. Where HLA class I and class II types were available, the types were taken from metadata supplied by the sample provider, not from assay-based typing. The repertoires were released in a freely available public database meant as a resource for research on the immune response to SARS-CoV-2. Nearly every sample came with metadata listing a de-identified subject ID, COVID-19 status, age in years and sex. Samples were obtained from the ongoing ImmuneRACE study (first 160 participants) and from over 1,000 subjects provided by 6 global collaborators. The material from the prospective study consisted of cDNA or gDNA derived from T cells, B-cell-depleted T cells, or PBMCs.

As encoded in the germline V gene (reference sequence), CDR1 is SEHNR while CDR2 is FQNEAQ. The CDR3 starts with the cysteine, ends with the phenylalanine, and has 12 residues. The sequence is cut down to CDR3 DNA, 36 bases in frame from base 1. Trimming costs V 2 bases and J 7 bases, and their ends lie 5 bases apart. General conclusions and limits of the study: The amount of clinical and demographic metadata varied by source and participant and was provided uncurated.

TCRbeta CDR3 regions were amplified from genomic DNA by means of the immunoSEQ Assay, a bias-controlled multiplex PCR. The original pipeline was this. The number of nucleated cells in each sample was estimated by amplification of reference gene primers within the assay. Sequence reads were collapsed and filtered to measure the absolute abundance of every unique TCRbeta CDR3 rearrangement. For each sample, productive Simpson clonality was calculated by taking the square root of Simpson's diversity index across productive rearrangements. TCRdb holds this immuneACCESS table with in-frame rearrangements only. Some clones are missing; in checked studies, unresolved V genes explain under half, and the rest has no known cause. V and J calls plus clone size are reproduced from that table; the DNA served to infer D and trimming. Within this sample are 150,000 to 200,000 clones, with approximately 80% of them counted one time only. The ten largest clonotypes hold 13% of the sample.

In the prospective study, participants were roughly 18 to 90 years old, resided in 24 geographic areas of the United States, and were enrolled through a virtual design. Cohort assignment in the prospective study relied on participant-reported clinical history from a screening survey and a study questionnaire. Recovered participants in ImmuneRACE Cohort 3 were defined as having two consecutive negative NP/OP PCR tests, clearance from a healthcare professional, or resolution of symptoms. Mobile phlebotomists in the prospective study collected whole blood, serum and a nasopharyngeal or oropharyngeal swab from every participant. Over a roughly 2-month period, participants in the prospective study had the option of providing additional blood draws and questionnaires. Before DNA extraction, blood samples from the prospective study were shipped at room temperature or frozen. To note about this clone: Its binding antigen is unknown. Base quality data are lacking; no much larger clone is found one base away.

The sequenced sample was PBMCs or T cells enriched from blood (not recorded which). The origin of this receptor is a woman in her fifties or sixties who had recovered from COVID-19. The V and J segments used are TRBV7-9 and TRBJ2-2, with the identity of the D gene unclear. The DNA sequence is as follows: TGTGCCAGCAGCTTACCCGTCGGGGAGCTGTTTTTT. Translated, it reads CASSLPVGELFF.